The 6 T cell receptor beta chains in this list originate from one sample, sequenced in a study of cytomegalovirus exposure and HLA in healthy donors. Primers included in the PCR were 60 Vbeta and 13 Jbeta primers. This table comes from immunoSEQ multiplex PCR, and its TCRdb copy is limited to in-frame clones, with some not included. Among roughly 150,000 clones, 76% were seen once, and the ten largest hold 3% to 3.5%. Sequenced sample: PBMCs. Source of these receptors: a male donor in good health and CMV-seronegative.

The genes are TRBV5-1 and TRBJ2-3; TRBD2 matches 12 bases. Germline CDR1 is SGHRS and CDR2 is YFSETQ. The CDR3 is 16 amino acids. Trimming at V came to 4 bases and at J to 2 bases, leaving 5 bases not matched to a gene. The DNA of the CDR3 is TGCGCCAGCAGCCTTAGGACTAGCGGGATCACAGATACGCAGTATTTT. This gives the protein CASSLRTSGITDTQYF.

The chain employs TRBV7-8 and TRBJ2-7; TRBD2 agrees at 8 bases. The J segment lost 6 bases and the V segment lost 5 bases, leaving 15 bases of the junction unmatched. Per the germline V gene, CDR1 is SGHVS and CDR2 is FQNEAQ. This CDR3 spans 16 amino acids. The CDR3 here is CASSQDTDGGVAEQYF. The CDR3 region has the DNA TGTGCCAGCAGCCAAGATACTGACGGGGGGGTTGCCGAGCAGTACTTC.

This chain joins TRBV19 and TRBJ2-5; 10 bases are a match to TRBD2. From germline, CDR1 is LNHDA and CDR2 SQIVND (reference sequence). CDR3 length: 14 amino acids. The ends lost 6 bases at V and 7 bases at J; junction bases unmatched: 8. This CDR3 is CASRSSGGYGTQYF. The CDR3 bases are TGTGCCAGTAGGAGTAGCGGGGGGTACGGGACCCAGTACTTC.

The chain couples TRBV28 to TRBJ1-4, with a weak D call TRBD1 (6 bases). The V end was cut by 6 bases, the J end by 4 bases, with 12 bases between. This CDR3 region has 14 residues. From germline, CDR1 is MDHEN and CDR2 SYDVKM. In DNA, the CDR3 is TGTGCCAGCAGGTTGACAGGTCTTAATGAAAAACTGTTTTTT. Amino acids: CASRLTGLNEKLFF.

V is TRBV11-2 and J is TRBJ1-5; D is unresolved. Germline V gives CDR1 SGHAT, CDR2 FQNNGV. The CDR3 has 13 amino acids. The V gene lost 3 bases and the J gene lost 0 bases, with 3 bases spanning the gap. CDR3 in DNA: TGTGCCAGCAGCTTTTATAGCAATCAGCCCCAGCATTTT. This gives the protein CASSFYSNQPQHF.

The chain joins TRBV6-6 to TRBJ1-1, with D maybe TRBD1 (5 bases). There are 13 residues in the CDR3. Trimming pared 4 bases from V and 7 bases from J, leaving 13 bases between. Germline-derived CDR1 and CDR2 are MNHNY and SVGAGI (reference sequence). CDR3 sequence (DNA): TGTGCCAGCAGTTCCCCAGGGTTCGGTGAAGCTTTCTTT. Encoded protein: CASSSPGFGEAFF.